This T cell receptor beta chain was identified in a study of blood T cell repertoires in COVID-19. Whole-study context: From the United States, Italy and Spain came samples of acute and convalescent COVID-19. Nucleic acid was either cDNA or gDNA, and it came from T cells, B-cell-depleted T cells, or PBMCs.

Clones were sequenced by immunoSEQ multiplex PCR, and TCRdb holds only the in-frame ones, with some missing. The table includes about 110,000 clones, roughly 85% detected once. The clonotype comes from a human donor in a cohort sampled during active COVID-19. Sequencing used peripheral blood.

The CDR3 sequence is CASSGSGTANNSPLHF. The CDR3 region has the DNA TGTGCCAGCAGTGGCAGTGGGACAGCCAATAATTCACCCCTCCACTTT. This rearrangement joins TRBV27 to TRBJ1-6, with 7 bases that match TRBD1. The CDR3 is 16 amino acids. With V trimmed by 5 bases and J by 5 bases, 9 bases remained unmatched. The V gene's germline CDR1 is MNHEY and CDR2 SMNVEV (reference sequence).